The present TCR beta chain was sequenced within a study of cytomegalovirus exposure and HLA in healthy donors. Findings and caveats of the study: When analyzed later, a missense DCLRE1C variant was found to be linked to TCR beta V- and J-gene trimming. Common viral pathogens were later found to be apparently linked to several of the most significant clusters. Reports credit the classifier with highly specific, highly sensitive diagnosis of cytomegalovirus status.

Primers included in the PCR were 60 Vbeta and 13 Jbeta primers. Sequencing was performed with immunoSEQ multiplex PCR; in TCRdb, only in-frame clones are kept and a portion is missing. Altogether around 200,000 clones are present, about 86% being singletons, with the ten largest covering around 0.31%. Note on this clone: Its antigen is as yet unknown.

Germline V lookup: CDR1 MNHNS, CDR2 SASEGT. The V end lost 4 bases, the J end lost 6 bases, and 9 bases lay between the germline ends. The CDR3 runs 13 residues. The chain links TRBV6-1 to TRBJ2-2, with D tentatively TRBD1 (6 bases). The sequenced material came from PBMCs. This sequence originates from a woman in her twenties or thirties in good health and CMV-seronegative. CDR3 loop: CASSGQEAGELFF. The CDR3 DNA follows: TGTGCCAGCAGTGGACAGGAGGCCGGGGAGCTGTTTTTT.